This is a list of T cell receptor beta chains from one sample in a study of beta chain features in type 1 diabetes. Method: immunoSEQ multiplex PCR; TCRdb's copy keeps in-frame clones and lacks some. Seen here are approximately 270,000 clones, around an eighth observed once, and the top ten hold around 0.016%. Source material: naive CD4+ T cells from blood. Every receptor here comes from a man younger than 40 with type 1 diabetes. Both conserved end residues are part of each CDR3. Where a row states a size, it is once, few, many or the class of an expanded clone; other rows omit it.

j_call,v_call,clone_size,cdr3_aa
TRBJ2-7,TRBV18,NA,CASSMGLAFLYEQYF
TRBJ2-2,TRBV28,NA,CASSSGSHTGELFF
TRBJ2-1,TRBV5-1,NA,CASSAAGGSYNEQFF
TRBJ2-5,TRBV9,few,CASSKDRGLKTQYF
TRBJ2-1,TRBV4-3,NA,CASSQLTGSPQGEQFF
TRBJ2-7,TRBV7-2,NA,CASSFGTGTYEQYF
TRBJ1-1,TRBV28,NA,CASTRDHTEAFF
TRBJ2-3,TRBV9,NA,CASSGGTSGYTDTQYF
TRBJ1-2,TRBV29-1,NA,CSAARQGASGYTF
TRBJ2-7,TRBV14,few,CASSLPGQGADEQYF
TRBJ1-1,TRBV11-2,NA,CASSLEHRFTAFF
TRBJ1-2,TRBV19,NA,CATASTALIGYTF
TRBJ2-7,TRBV4-3,NA,CASSQSPGLAEEQYF
TRBJ2-7,TRBV6-5,NA,CASSYSITGAYEQYF
TRBJ2-1,TRBV5-4,NA,CASRPSTSAYNEQFF
TRBJ2-5,TRBV2,NA,CASSEGRTKETQYF
TRBJ2-7,TRBV4-3,few,CASSQDPLAGGHHEQYF
TRBJ2-1,TRBV5-1,few,CASRRDSLPYNEQFF
TRBJ2-2,TRBV11-3,NA,CASSFSRATGELFF
TRBJ2-5,TRBV5-1,few,CASSLVSGSGETQYF
TRBJ2-7,TRBV11-2,few,CASTIMGQDYEQYF
TRBJ1-1,TRBV6-5,few,CASSPDRGYEAFF
TRBJ1-3,TRBV6-5,NA,CASNSVSGNTIYF
TRBJ2-7,TRBV5-6,NA,CASSLWELGYEQYF
TRBJ2-6,TRBV5-5,NA,CASSLGQVSGANVLTF
TRBJ1-1,TRBV5-1,few,CASSLLTGNTEAFF
TRBJ2-1,TRBV7-6,NA,CASSLSSPLIEDEQFF
TRBJ2-7,TRBV11-2,few,CASSFSGFLYEQYF
TRBJ2-3,TRBV7-9,few,CASSLSDRAKF
TRBJ2-7,TRBV7-2,few,CASSSGPYEQYF
TRBJ2-1,TRBV28,NA,CASSSNPGQGEGQFF
TRBJ2-7,TRBV4-2,few,CASSQEGLAGGRYEQYF
TRBJ2-1,TRBV5-6,few,CASSFGGRGNEQFF
TRBJ2-7,TRBV5-1,NA,CASSNPGLAGGGPYEQYF
TRBJ2-4,TRBV6-1,NA,CATETSGRHIQYF
TRBJ2-2,TRBV5-1,few,CASSLTSENTGELFF
TRBJ2-7,TRBV5-1,NA,CASSLGTDTYEQYF
TRBJ2-1,TRBV5-4,few,CASSLETTRYNEQFF
TRBJ2-7,TRBV5-1,few,CASSISGKGEQYF
TRBJ2-7,TRBV7-2,NA,CASSPGGGGKPEQYF
TRBJ1-4,TRBV7-2,NA,CASNTQATNEKLFF
TRBJ2-5,TRBV19,NA,CASSIWQGEQETQYF
TRBJ2-3,TRBV19,few,CASRGGDTQYF
TRBJ2-5,TRBV7-9,NA,CASSPLREETQYF
TRBJ2-1,TRBV7-2,NA,CASSSGTSGRPFF
TRBJ1-2,TRBV29-1,few,CSVEDSEQGLLNNYGYTF
TRBJ1-1,TRBV5-1,few,CASSLARGGTEAFF
TRBJ1-5,TRBV4-2,NA,CASSQTRDSNQPQHF
TRBJ2-7,TRBV20-1,few,CSATRGYEQYF
TRBJ1-1,TRBV25-1,few,CASINRVNTEAFF
TRBJ2-7,TRBV6-6,NA,CASSLSRDEQYF
TRBJ2-3,TRBV4-3,NA,CASSQEGAGGTQYF
TRBJ2-1,TRBV6-5,few,CASSYDRRNEQFF
TRBJ2-4,TRBV28,NA,CASSPKTGYLFPLAKNIQYF